The entry below describes one TCR beta chain. The germline V gene encodes CDR1 GTSNPN and CDR2 SVGIG (reference sequence). Trimming cost V 3 bases and J 1 base; bases outside gene matches: 6. This CDR3 region has 15 residues. Per the authors' pipeline: From reference gene primer amplification, estimates of nucleated cell counts were derived. Here immunoSEQ multiplex PCR was the method, and the copy in TCRdb shows in-frame clones only, minus some. V and J calls and clone size are as listed in that table; D and trimming were resolved from the DNA. The sample has around 63,000 clones, approximately 84% seen once; the top ten hold about 15%. This entry belongs to a study of blood T cell repertoires in COVID-19. Seattle patient enrollment occurred during active infection, with longitudinal follow-up thereafter.

This sequence was found in a man between 60 and 70 years old with COVID-19, enrolled during active disease. The J gene is TRBJ2-3, the V gene TRBV30, with 8 positions matching TRBD1. Sample: peripheral blood. CDR3 sequence reads: CAWSANRGGTDTQYF. Written as DNA, the CDR3 is TGTGCCTGGAGCGCCAACAGGGGGGGCACAGATACGCAGTATTTT. Combining the CDR3 with reference TRBV30 and TRBJ2-3 gives the whole variable domain SQTIHQWPATLVQPVGSPLSLECTVEGTSNPNLYWYRQAAGRGLQLLFYSVGIGQISSEVPQNLSASRPQDRQFILSSKKLLLSDSGFYLCAWSANRGGTDTQYFGPGTRLTVL.